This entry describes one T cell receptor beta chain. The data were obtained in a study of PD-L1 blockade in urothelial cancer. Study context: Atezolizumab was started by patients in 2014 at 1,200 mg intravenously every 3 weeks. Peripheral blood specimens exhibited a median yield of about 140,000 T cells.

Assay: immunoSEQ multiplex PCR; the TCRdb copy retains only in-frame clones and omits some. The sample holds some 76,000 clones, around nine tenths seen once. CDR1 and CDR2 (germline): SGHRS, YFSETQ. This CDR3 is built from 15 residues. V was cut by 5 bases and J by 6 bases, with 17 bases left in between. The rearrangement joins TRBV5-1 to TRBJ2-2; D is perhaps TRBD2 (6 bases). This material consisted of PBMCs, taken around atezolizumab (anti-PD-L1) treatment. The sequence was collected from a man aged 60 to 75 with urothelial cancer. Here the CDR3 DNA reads TGCGCCAGCAGTCAAGTGGTTAGCGGAGCCGGGGAGCTGTTTTTT. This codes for CASSQVVSGAGELFF.